Below, 23 T cell receptor beta chains from the same sample are listed, as sequenced in a study of beta chain features in type 1 diabetes (dated by TCRdb to 2016 to 2019). Library construction relied on the immunoSEQ multiplex PCR assay. The entire amount of isolated RNA was reverse transcribed using the High Capacity cDNA Reverse Transcription Kit, so the sequenced TCRB transcripts were expressed ones. TCRdb holds this immuneACCESS table with in-frame rearrangements only. Some clones are missing; in checked studies, unresolved V genes explain under half, and the rest has no known cause. The sample records hundreds of thousands of clones, about 17% of which are singletons. The biggest ten clones account for roughly 0.025% of the sample. Sequencing input: naive CD4+ T cells from blood. The cell subset or site label, read with the paper, signifies: true naive CD4+ T cells. All receptors derive from a woman younger than 35 in good health.

This clone came up a few times. The genes are TRBV25-1 and TRBJ2-3, with TRBD1 matching over 8 bases. V shed 10 bases, J shed 1 base, and the junction held 7 bases outside the gene matches. This CDR3 has 14 residues. Germline CDR1 and CDR2: MGHDK and SYGVNS. CDR3 region: CATRTGLGTDTQYF. The CDR3 coding sequence is TGTGCCACCAGGACAGGGTTAGGCACAGATACGCAGTATTTT.

The rearrangement uses TRBV21-1 and TRBJ2-1. TRBV21-1 constitutes a pseudogene. CDR3 length equals 15 residues. The CDR3 loop reads CASSKAGRAYNEQFF. In nucleotides, the CDR3 is TGTGCCAGCAGCAAAGCGGGACGGGCCTACAATGAGCAGTTCTTC.

This clone is a singleton in its sample. The V gene is TRBV9, the J gene TRBJ2-5, with 10 bases fitting TRBD2. This CDR3 spans 17 amino acids. Germline V gene data show CDR1 as SGDLS and CDR2 as YYNGEE. The V and J ends lost 0 bases and 1 base, in that order; junction bases with no gene match: 6. This CDR3 reads CASSVGPSGRAQETQYF. The CDR3 coding sequence is TGTGCCAGCAGCGTAGGCCCCAGCGGGAGGGCCCAAGAGACCCAGTACTTC.

This clone has a handful of counts. The rearrangement links TRBV10-3 to TRBJ2-5; maybe TRBD1 (6 bases). V lost 6 bases and J 2 bases, leaving 10 bases between the germline ends. The germline CDR1 and CDR2 sequences are ENHRY and SYGVKD. This CDR3 has 13 amino acids. The CDR3 here is CAISTDRQETQYF. The CDR3 region has the DNA TGTGCCATCAGCACCGACAGGCAAGAGACCCAGTACTTC.

A few counts support this clone. This chain joins TRBV19 and TRBJ1-5; D gene ambiguous. Germline V gene sequence: CDR1 LNHDA, CDR2 SQIVND (reference sequence). With 5 bases removed from V and 2 bases from J, the gap between germline ends came to 10 bases. The CDR3 has 14 amino acids. In nucleotides, the CDR3 is TGTGCCAGTAGTTGGGGTTTGGGCAATCAGCCCCAGCATTTT. Amino acid sequence: CASSWGLGNQPQHF.

The chain joins TRBV28 to TRBJ2-1; 10 bases are a match to TRBD1. J gave up 4 bases and V 2 bases, and 5 bases lay outside the gene matches. Germline V CDR1 and CDR2: MDHEN, SYDVKM. The CDR3 has 16 amino acids. The CDR3 sequence is CASSLRGQGRYNEQFF. For the CDR3, the DNA is TGTGCCAGCAGTTTAAGGGGACAGGGGCGATACAATGAGCAGTTCTTC.

CDR3 sequence (DNA): TGTGCCAGCAGCGTAGCCGGACTAGCCGGCTACGAGCAGTACTTC. Its protein product is CASSVAGLAGYEQYF. This rearrangement joins TRBV9 to TRBJ2-7; 8 bases match TRBD2. Germline V gene lookup returns CDR1 SGDLS and CDR2 YYNGEE. This CDR3 region has 15 residues. The junction had 5 bases not matched to a gene; V was cut back by 0 bases and J by 3 bases.

The chain has TRBV7-6 and TRBJ1-5; D remains unclear. Germline CDR1 SGHVS, CDR2 FNYEAQ. The CDR3 is made up of 15 amino acids. Between the trimmed V and J ends, which lost 5 bases and 6 bases, there was a span of 17 bases. The CDR3 sequence is CASSTGGGFGQPQHF. CDR3 sequence (DNA): TGTGCCAGCAGCACCGGTGGAGGTTTTGGTCAGCCCCAGCATTTT.

V gene TRBV4-1 combines with J gene TRBJ2-7, with 7 positions matching TRBD1. The CDR3 length is 16 residues. The V segment lost 1 base and the J segment 0 bases; nucleotides outside the gene matches: 6. Germline values: CDR1 MGHRA, CDR2 YSYEKL. CDR3 sequence (DNA): TGCGCCAGCAGCCAAGTCTGGGGACAGAGCTCCTACGAGCAGTACTTC. It translates to CASSQVWGQSSYEQYF.

Only a few counts were recorded for this clone. J is TRBJ1-1 and V is TRBV4-3; D remains unclear. The CDR3 sequence is 14 residues long. Germline V gene data show CDR1 as LGHNA and CDR2 as YSLEER. V was cut by 2 bases and J by 1 base, with 8 bases left in between. The CDR3 nucleotides read TGCGCCAGCAGCCAAATACTCCAGAACACTGAAGCTTTCTTT. It translates to CASSQILQNTEAFF.

This clone was detected a few times. V usage is TRBV7-6 and J usage is TRBJ2-4, with a weak D call TRBD2 (6 bases). Trimming took 0 bases from V and 9 from J, leaving 18 bases between them. The CDR3 has 16 amino acids. Germline CDR1 SGHVS, CDR2 FNYEAQ. The CDR3: CASSLAIRQRGGIQYF. CDR3 nucleotide sequence: TGTGCCAGCAGCTTAGCAATACGACAACGGGGAGGCATTCAGTACTTC.

This clone has only a few counts. The J gene is TRBJ2-3, the V gene TRBV21-1. TRBV21-1 is described as a pseudogene. The CDR3 length is 15 residues. The CDR3 loop reads CASSHNGGCADTQYF. In nucleotides, the CDR3 is TGTGCCAGCAGCCACAATGGGGGTTGCGCAGATACGCAGTATTTT.

This clone was recorded a few times. The CDR3 sequence: CASSLQGGYNEQFF. CDR3 nucleotide sequence: TGTGCCAGCAGCTTGCAGGGTGGGTACAATGAGCAGTTCTTC. This chain connects TRBV5-4 to TRBJ2-1, with D maybe TRBD1 (5 bases). Trimming removed 1 base from V and 4 bases from J, with 9 bases in between. Germline V lookup: CDR1 SGHNT, CDR2 YYREEE (reference sequence). The CDR3 spans 14 residues.

This chain joins TRBV5-4 and TRBJ1-2; TRBD1 aligns across 7 bases. The CDR3 sequence is 16 residues long. In germline, CDR1 is SGHNT, CDR2 YYREEE (reference sequence). Trimming cost V 4 bases and J 6 bases; bases outside gene matches: 15. The CDR3 region is CASSHPIKQGPNGYTF. The CDR3 DNA follows: TGTGCCAGCAGCCACCCCATTAAACAGGGGCCCAATGGCTACACCTTC. The full variable domain, in which reference TRBV5-4 and TRBJ1-2 provide the parts outside the CDR3, is ETGVTQSPTHLIKTRGQQVTLRCSSQSGHNTVSWYQQALGQGPQFIFQYYREEENGRGNFPPRFSGLQFPNYSSELNVNALELDDSALYLCASSHPIKQGPNGYTFGSGTRLTVV.

This chain uses TRBV10-3 with TRBJ1-1; 8 bases map to TRBD1. The CDR3 consists of 16 residues. Germline assignment: CDR1 ENHRY and CDR2 SYGVKD. Trimming at V came to 0 bases and at J to 4 bases, leaving 7 bases not matched to a gene. CDR3 nucleotide sequence: TGTGCCATCAGTGAGTCAGACAGGGGATGGAGCACTGAAGCTTTCTTT. This gives the protein CAISESDRGWSTEAFF.

The J gene is TRBJ2-7, the V gene TRBV2, with TRBD2 matching over 12 bases. This CDR3 spans 15 amino acids. V lost 4 bases, J lost 9 bases, and 10 bases stayed unmatched. Germline V gene data show CDR1 as SNHLY and CDR2 as FYNNEI. The CDR3 spells CASSAGTSGPQGQYF. As DNA, the CDR3 is TGTGCCAGCAGTGCCGGGACTAGCGGGCCGCAGGGGCAGTACTTC.

This rearrangement joins TRBV10-3 to TRBJ1-1; the D gene is possibly TRBD1 (5 bases). The CDR3 runs to 15 residues. V was pared by 4 bases and J by 0 bases, with 12 bases between. From germline, CDR1 is ENHRY and CDR2 SYGVKD. CDR3 DNA sequence: TGTGCCATCAGTGCAAGACAGCCTATGAACACTGAAGCTTTCTTT. This translates into CAISARQPMNTEAFF.

This clone has just a few counts. The chain links TRBV25-1 to TRBJ2-2; D not certain. V gave up 8 bases and J gave up 0 bases, with 7 bases separating them. The CDR3 length is 13 residues. Germline V gives CDR1 MGHDK, CDR2 SYGVNS. The CDR3 is CASAPANTGELFF. The CDR3 DNA follows: TGTGCCAGCGCGCCGGCGAACACCGGGGAGCTGTTTTTT.

The chain has TRBV7-9 and TRBJ2-6; 7 bases match TRBD1. Losses at the gene ends were 2 bases for V and 0 bases for J; bases not matched to a gene: 4. This CDR3 has 17 amino acids. Germline CDR1 SEHNR, CDR2 FQNEAQ (reference sequence). CDR3 amino acids: CASSLTGQASGANVLTF. CDR3 bases: TGTGCCAGCAGCTTAACAGGACAGGCCTCTGGGGCCAACGTCCTGACTTTC.

The J gene is TRBJ2-1, the V gene TRBV7-6, with D tentatively TRBD1 (7 bases). Germline V lookup: CDR1 SGHVS, CDR2 FNYEAQ. Between the trimmed V and J ends, which lost 5 bases and 0 bases, there was a span of 26 bases. CDR3 size: 20 residues. This CDR3 is CASSPSGRQVRGSSYNEQFF. The CDR3 nucleotides read TGTGCCAGCAGCCCCTCAGGGAGGCAGGTCAGGGGGAGCTCCTACAATGAGCAGTTCTTC.

This clone was recorded a few times. This chain uses TRBV21-1 with TRBJ1-1. TRBV21-1 is a listed pseudogene. The CDR3 totals 20 residues. DNA of the CDR3: TGTGCCAGCAGCAAATGCCTAAAGCTCAACAACGCGGACCGAAACACTGAAGCTTTCTTT. Its translation is CASSKCLKLNNADRNTEAFF.

This clone was seen a few times. J is TRBJ1-4 and V is TRBV6-5; D is uncertain. The germline gives CDR1 MNHEY, CDR2 SVGAGI. CDR3 length: 12 residues. V lost 4 bases and J 7 bases, leaving 7 bases between the germline ends. CDR3 amino acids: CASSSGSEKLFF. As DNA, the CDR3 is TGTGCCAGCAGTTCGGGAAGTGAAAAACTGTTTTTT.

To note about this clone: This same CDR3 is encoded by further DNA sequences in the sample. DNA of the CDR3: TGCGCCAGCAGCTTGGGCGGGAGTGAGACCCAGTACTTC. The encoded protein is CASSLGGSETQYF. The chain carries TRBV5-1 and TRBJ2-5; 7 positions match TRBD2. The V segment lost 0 bases and the J segment 5 bases; nucleotides outside the gene matches: 1. Per the germline V gene, CDR1 is SGHRS and CDR2 is YFSETQ. This CDR3 is 13 amino acids long.